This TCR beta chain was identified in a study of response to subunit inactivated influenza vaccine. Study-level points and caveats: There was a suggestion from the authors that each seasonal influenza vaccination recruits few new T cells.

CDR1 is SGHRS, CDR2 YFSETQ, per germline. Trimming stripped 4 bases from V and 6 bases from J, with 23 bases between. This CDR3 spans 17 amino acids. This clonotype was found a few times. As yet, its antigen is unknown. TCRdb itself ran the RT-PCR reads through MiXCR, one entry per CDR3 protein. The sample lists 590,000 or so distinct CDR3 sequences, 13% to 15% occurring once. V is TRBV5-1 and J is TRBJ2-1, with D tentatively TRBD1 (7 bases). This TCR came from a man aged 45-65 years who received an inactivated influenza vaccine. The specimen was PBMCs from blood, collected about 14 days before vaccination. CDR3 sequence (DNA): TGCGCCAGCAGCATGGGGTTGGAGGGGGCGCGGTCCAATGAGCAGTTCTTC. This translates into CASSMGLEGARSNEQFF. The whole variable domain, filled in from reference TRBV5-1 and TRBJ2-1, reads KAGVTQTPRYLIKTRGQQVTLSCSPISGHRSVSWYQQTPGQGLQFLFEYFSETQRNKGNFPGRFSGRQFSNSRSEMNVSTLELGDSALYLCASSMGLEGARSNEQFFGPGTRLTVL.